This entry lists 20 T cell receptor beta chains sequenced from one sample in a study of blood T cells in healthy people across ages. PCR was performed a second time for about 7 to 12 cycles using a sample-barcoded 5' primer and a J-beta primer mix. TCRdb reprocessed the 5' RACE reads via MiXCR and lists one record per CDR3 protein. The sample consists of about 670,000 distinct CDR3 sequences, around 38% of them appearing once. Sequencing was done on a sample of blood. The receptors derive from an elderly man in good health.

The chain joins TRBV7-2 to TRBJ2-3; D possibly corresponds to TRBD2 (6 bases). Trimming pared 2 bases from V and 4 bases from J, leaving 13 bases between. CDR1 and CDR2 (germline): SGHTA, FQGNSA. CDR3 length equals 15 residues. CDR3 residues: CASSLSGTGADTQYF. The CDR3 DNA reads TGTGCCAGCAGCTTAAGCGGAACGGGGGCAGATACGCAGTATTTT.

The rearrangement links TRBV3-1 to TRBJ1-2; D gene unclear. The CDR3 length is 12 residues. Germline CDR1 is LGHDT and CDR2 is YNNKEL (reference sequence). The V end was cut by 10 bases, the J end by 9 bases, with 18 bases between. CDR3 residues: CATGPSSGSYTF. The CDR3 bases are TGTGCCACCGGACCCTCGAGCGGGAGCTACACCTTC.

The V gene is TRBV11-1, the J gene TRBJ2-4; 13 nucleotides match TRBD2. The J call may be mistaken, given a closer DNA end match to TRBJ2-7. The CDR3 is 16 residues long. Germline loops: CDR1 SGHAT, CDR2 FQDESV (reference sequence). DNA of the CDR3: TGTGCCAGCAGCCCACGACTAGCGGGAGGACGCTACGAGCAGTACTTC. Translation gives CASSPRLAGGRYEQYF.

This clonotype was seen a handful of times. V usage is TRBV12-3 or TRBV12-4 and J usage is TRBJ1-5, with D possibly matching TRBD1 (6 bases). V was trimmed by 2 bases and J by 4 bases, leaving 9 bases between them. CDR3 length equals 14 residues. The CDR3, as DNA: TGTGCCAGCAGTTTACAGGGGTTGAATCAGCCCCAGCATTTT. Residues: CASSLQGLNQPQHF.

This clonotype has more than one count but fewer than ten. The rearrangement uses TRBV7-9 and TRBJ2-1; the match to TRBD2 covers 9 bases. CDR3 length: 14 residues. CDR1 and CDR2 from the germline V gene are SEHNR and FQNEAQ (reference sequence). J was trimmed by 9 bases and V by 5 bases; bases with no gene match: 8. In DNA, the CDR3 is TGTGCCAGCAGCCTCGATAGCGGGAGAACTGAGCAGTTCTTC. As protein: CASSLDSGRTEQFF.

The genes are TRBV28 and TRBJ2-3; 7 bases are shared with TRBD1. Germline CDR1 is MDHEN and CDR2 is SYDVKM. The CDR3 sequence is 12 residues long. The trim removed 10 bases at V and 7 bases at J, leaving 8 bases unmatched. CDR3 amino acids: CATIQGTYTQYF. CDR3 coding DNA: TGTGCCACCATACAGGGGACGTATACGCAGTATTTT.

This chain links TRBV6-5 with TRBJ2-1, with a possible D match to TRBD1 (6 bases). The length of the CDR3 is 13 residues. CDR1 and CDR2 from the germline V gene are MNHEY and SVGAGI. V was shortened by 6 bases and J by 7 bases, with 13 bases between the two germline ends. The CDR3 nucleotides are TGTGCCAGCAGCCGCGGACAGTCAAATGAGCAGTTCTTC. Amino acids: CASSRGQSNEQFF.

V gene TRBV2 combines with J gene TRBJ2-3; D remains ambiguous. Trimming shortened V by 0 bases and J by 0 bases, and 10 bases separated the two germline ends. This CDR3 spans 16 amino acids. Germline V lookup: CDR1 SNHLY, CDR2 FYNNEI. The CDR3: CASSEALSASTDTQYF. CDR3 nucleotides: TGTGCCAGCAGTGAAGCTTTGTCAGCTAGCACAGATACGCAGTATTTT.

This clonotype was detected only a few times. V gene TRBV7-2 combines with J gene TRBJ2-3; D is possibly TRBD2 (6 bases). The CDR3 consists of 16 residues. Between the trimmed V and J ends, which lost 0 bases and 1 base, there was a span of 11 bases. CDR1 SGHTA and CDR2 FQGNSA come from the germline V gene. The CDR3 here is CASSLAGGMGTDTQYF. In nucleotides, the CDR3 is TGTGCCAGCAGCTTAGCGGGAGGAATGGGCACAGATACGCAGTATTTT. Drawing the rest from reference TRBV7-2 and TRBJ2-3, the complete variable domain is GAGVSQSPSNKVTEKGKDVELRCDPISGHTALYWYRQSLGQGLEFLIYFQGNSAPDKSGLPSDRFSAERTGGSVSTLTIQRTQQEDSAVYLCASSLAGGMGTDTQYFGPGTRLTVL.

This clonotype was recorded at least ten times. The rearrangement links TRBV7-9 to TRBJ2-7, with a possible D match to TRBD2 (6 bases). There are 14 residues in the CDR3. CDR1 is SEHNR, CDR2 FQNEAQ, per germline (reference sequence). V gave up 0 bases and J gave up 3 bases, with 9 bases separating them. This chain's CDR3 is CASSLARGGYEQYF. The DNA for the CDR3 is TGTGCCAGCAGCTTAGCGAGGGGAGGCTACGAGCAGTACTTC. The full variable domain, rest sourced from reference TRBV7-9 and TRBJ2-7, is DTGVSQNPRHKITKRGQNVTFRCDPISEHNRLYWYRQTLGQGPEFLTYFQNEAQLEKSRLLSDRFSAERPKGSFSTLEIQRTEQGDSAMYLCASSLARGGYEQYFGPGTRLTVT.

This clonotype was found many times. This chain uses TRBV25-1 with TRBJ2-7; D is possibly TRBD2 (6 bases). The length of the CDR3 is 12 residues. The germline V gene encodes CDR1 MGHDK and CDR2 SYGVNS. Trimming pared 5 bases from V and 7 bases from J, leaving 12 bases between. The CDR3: CASSPMGGEQYF. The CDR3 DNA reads TGTGCCAGCAGTCCGATGGGGGGAGAGCAGTACTTC.

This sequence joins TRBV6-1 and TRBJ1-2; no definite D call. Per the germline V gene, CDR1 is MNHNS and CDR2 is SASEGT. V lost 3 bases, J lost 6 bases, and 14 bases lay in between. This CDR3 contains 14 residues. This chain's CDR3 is CASSEEGILDGYTF. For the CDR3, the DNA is TGTGCCAGCAGTGAGGAAGGGATCCTTGATGGCTACACCTTC.

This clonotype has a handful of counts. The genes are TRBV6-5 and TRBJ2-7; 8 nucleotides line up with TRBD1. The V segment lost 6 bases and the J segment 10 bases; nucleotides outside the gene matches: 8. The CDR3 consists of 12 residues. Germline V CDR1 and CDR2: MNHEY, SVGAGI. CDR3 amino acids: CASRDGQGQQYF. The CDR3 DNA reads TGTGCCAGCAGGGACGGACAGGGTCAACAGTACTTC.

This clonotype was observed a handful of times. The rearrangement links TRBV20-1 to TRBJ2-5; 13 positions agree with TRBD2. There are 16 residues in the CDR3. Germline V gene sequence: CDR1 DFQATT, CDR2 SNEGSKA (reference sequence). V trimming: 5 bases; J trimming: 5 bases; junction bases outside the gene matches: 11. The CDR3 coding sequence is TGCAGTGCTGAAGAATATACTAGCGGGGGGGCGGAGACCCAGTACTTC. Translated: CSAEEYTSGGAETQYF.

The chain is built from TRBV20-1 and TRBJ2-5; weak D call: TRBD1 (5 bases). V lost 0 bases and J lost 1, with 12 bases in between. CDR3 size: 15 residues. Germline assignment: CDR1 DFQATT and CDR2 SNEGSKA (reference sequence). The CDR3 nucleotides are TGCAGTGCTAGAGATCTAAAGGACACCCAAGAGACCCAGTACTTC. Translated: CSARDLKDTQETQYF.

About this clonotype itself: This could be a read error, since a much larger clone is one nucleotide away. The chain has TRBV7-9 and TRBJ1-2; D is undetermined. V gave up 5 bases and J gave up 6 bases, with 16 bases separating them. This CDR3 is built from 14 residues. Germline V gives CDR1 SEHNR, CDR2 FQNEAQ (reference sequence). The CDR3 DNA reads TGTGCCAGCAGCGTATTTAGTAAGGCGGATGGCTACACCTTC. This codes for CASSVFSKADGYTF.

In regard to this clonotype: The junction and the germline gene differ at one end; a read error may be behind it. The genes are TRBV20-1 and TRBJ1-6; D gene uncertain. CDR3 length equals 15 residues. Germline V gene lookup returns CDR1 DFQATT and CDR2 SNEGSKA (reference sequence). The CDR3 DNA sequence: TGCAGTGCTAGAGCTGCGGCAGCTTATAATCCACCCCTCCACTTT. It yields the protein CSARAAAAYNPPLHF.

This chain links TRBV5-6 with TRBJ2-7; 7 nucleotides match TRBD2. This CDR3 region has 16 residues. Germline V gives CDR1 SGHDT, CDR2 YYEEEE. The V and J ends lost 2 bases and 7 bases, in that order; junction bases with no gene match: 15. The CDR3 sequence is CASSFTTGGGYNEQYF. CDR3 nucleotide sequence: TGTGCCAGCAGCTTCACTACGGGAGGTGGTTACAATGAGCAGTACTTC. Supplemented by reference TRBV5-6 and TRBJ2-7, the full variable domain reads DAGVTQSPTHLIKTRGQQVTLRCSPKSGHDTVSWYQQALGQGPQFIFQYYEEEERQRGNFPDRFSGHQFPNYSSELNVNALLLGDSALYLCASSFTTGGGYNEQYFGPGTRLTVT.

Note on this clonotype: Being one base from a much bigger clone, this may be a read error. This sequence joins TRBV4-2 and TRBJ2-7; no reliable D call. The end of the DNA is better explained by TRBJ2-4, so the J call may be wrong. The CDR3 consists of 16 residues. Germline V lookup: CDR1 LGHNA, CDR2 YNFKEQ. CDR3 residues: CAGSQESGTTLNIQYF. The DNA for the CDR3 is TGTGCCGGCAGCCAAGAATCCGGTACAACTCTTAACATTCAGTACTTC.

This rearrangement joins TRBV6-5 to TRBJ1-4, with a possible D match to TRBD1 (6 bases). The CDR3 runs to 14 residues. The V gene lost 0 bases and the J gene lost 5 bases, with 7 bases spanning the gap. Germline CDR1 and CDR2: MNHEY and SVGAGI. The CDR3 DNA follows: TGTGCCAGCAGTTACTCTCAGGGGAATGAAAAACTGTTTTTT. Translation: CASSYSQGNEKLFF.